This entry lists 27 T cell receptor beta chains sequenced from one sample in a study of OX40 agonist ivuxolimab in advanced cancers. Repertoires were generated with immunoSEQ multiplex PCR, while TCRdb's copy carries only in-frame clones and drops some. The table records roughly 70,000 clones, around 89% of them present only once. The sequenced sample was CD4+ or CD8+ T cells sorted from blood, obtained in a trial of the OX40 agonist ivuxolimab. The receptors come from an adult with an advanced solid tumor such as melanoma, head and neck, liver or kidney cancer.

The chain links TRBV5-5 to TRBJ1-5; D possibly corresponds to TRBD1 (6 bases). Germline V gene lookup returns CDR1 SGHKS and CDR2 YYEKEE (reference sequence). V was trimmed by 4 bases and J by 4 bases, leaving 15 bases between them. The CDR3 is 15 amino acids. This chain's CDR3 is CASSHGGALNQPQHF. The CDR3 DNA follows: TGTGCCAGCAGCCATGGGGGGGCCCTTAATCAGCCCCAGCATTTT.

The CDR3 DNA reads TGTGCCAGCAGTACTTTGGTAGGGACATTTTTCTACGAGCAGTACTTC. Protein sequence: CASSTLVGTFFYEQYF. The chain carries TRBV28 and TRBJ2-7; TRBD1 is a possible D gene (6 bases). Germline CDR1 is MDHEN and CDR2 is SYDVKM. The CDR3 contains 16 residues. The V end lost 5 bases, the J end lost 3 bases, and 20 bases lay between the germline ends.

The chain has TRBV7-9 and TRBJ2-2; D unclear. The CDR3 length is 12 residues. The germline V gene has CDR1 SEHNR and CDR2 FQNEAQ (reference sequence). V lost 5 bases and J lost 10, with 11 bases in between. CDR3 DNA: TGTGCCAGCAGCCCCCGGTGGTTGGAGCTGTTTTTT. This codes for CASSPRWLELFF.

The V call is TRBV4-1, the J call TRBJ1-2, with unresolved D. The V end lost 3 bases, the J end lost 1 base, and 6 bases lay between the germline ends. Germline CDR1 is MGHRA and CDR2 is YSYEKL. CDR3 length: 13 amino acids. The CDR3 nucleotides read TGCGCCAGCAGCCAGGCCGGTAACTATGGCTACACCTTC. Translated, it gives CASSQAGNYGYTF.

The chain employs TRBV7-8 and TRBJ2-1; 13 nucleotides agree with TRBD2. Germline values: CDR1 SGHVS, CDR2 FQNEAQ. The V and J ends lost 1 base and 6 bases, in that order; junction bases with no gene match: 6. The CDR3 totals 17 residues. CDR3 bases: TGTGCCAGCAGCTTAGTACCGGGACTAGCGGGGAGCAATGAGCAGTTCTTC. Its translation is CASSLVPGLAGSNEQFF.

This rearrangement joins TRBV7-8 to TRBJ2-4, with D maybe TRBD2 (6 bases). Trimming removed 5 bases from V and 0 bases from J, with 17 bases in between. CDR1 and CDR2 (germline): SGHVS, FQNEAQ. This CDR3 has 17 residues. The CDR3 bases are TGTGCCAGCAGCCCTCAACGGAGGGAACTAGCCAAAAACATTCAGTACTTC. This gives the protein CASSPQRRELAKNIQYF.

The genes are TRBV7-9 and TRBJ2-3, with 7 bases identical to TRBD1. V shed 5 bases, J shed 0 bases, and the junction held 5 bases outside the gene matches. The CDR3 loop spans 15 amino acids. The germline V gene encodes CDR1 SEHNR and CDR2 FQNEAQ (reference sequence). CDR3 in amino acids: CASSVPGQSTDTQYF. The CDR3 DNA sequence: TGTGCCAGCAGCGTTCCGGGACAGAGCACAGATACGCAGTATTTT.

The rearrangement links TRBV28 to TRBJ1-1, with TRBD1 as a possible D gene (5 bases). CDR3 length: 14 residues. Germline CDR1 MDHEN, CDR2 SYDVKM. With 1 base removed from V and 5 bases from J, the gap between germline ends came to 11 bases. CDR3 residues: CASSLLGGWTEAFF. CDR3 sequence (DNA): TGTGCCAGCAGTTTATTGGGGGGGTGGACTGAAGCTTTCTTT.

The chain employs TRBV19 and TRBJ1-1; D unclear. Trimming shortened V by 0 bases and J by 4 bases, and 12 bases separated the two germline ends. The CDR3 has 15 amino acids. CDR1 and CDR2 from the germline V gene are LNHDA and SQIVND (reference sequence). The CDR3 DNA follows: TGTGCCAGTAGTATAGATTGGGGTTTCGGCACTGAAGCTTTCTTT. Translation: CASSIDWGFGTEAFF. The full variable domain, its missing parts supplied by reference TRBV19 and TRBJ1-1, is DGGITQSPKYLFRKEGQNVTLSCEQNLNHDAMYWYRQDPGQGLRLIYYSQIVNDFQKGDIAEGYSVSREKKESFPLTVTSAQKNPTAFYLCASSIDWGFGTEAFFGQGTRLTVV.

The rearrangement links TRBV27 to TRBJ2-7, with a possible D match to TRBD1 (5 bases). This CDR3 is 14 amino acids long. Trimming cost V 2 bases and J 2 bases, with 10 bases left between them. Germline CDR1 reads MNHEY; CDR2 reads SMNVEV (reference sequence). CDR3 in DNA: TGTGCCAGCAGTTTAGGTGGGGCTGCCTACGAGCAGTACTTC. Residues: CASSLGGAAYEQYF.

This clone was detected once. The chain couples TRBV11-1 to TRBJ2-5; 9 nucleotides align to TRBD2. CDR3 length equals 16 residues. The V and J ends lost 1 base and 5 bases, in that order; junction bases with no gene match: 8. Germline V lookup: CDR1 SGHAT, CDR2 FQDESV (reference sequence). The CDR3 region has the DNA TGTGCCAGCAGCTTAGATATTAGCGGGAGTACTGAGACCCAGTACTTC. Amino acid sequence: CASSLDISGSTETQYF. Full variable domain (remainder filled in from reference TRBV11-1 and TRBJ2-5): EAEVAQSPRYKITEKSQAVAFWCDPISGHATLYWYRQILGQGPELLVQFQDESVVDDSQLPKDRFSAERLKGVDSTLKIQPAELGDSAMYLCASSLDISGSTETQYFGPGTRLLVL.

This chain joins TRBV27 and TRBJ1-5; D uncertain. V was shortened by 0 bases and J by 6 bases, with 12 bases between the two germline ends. CDR1 and CDR2 (germline): MNHEY, SMNVEV (reference sequence). The CDR3 has 15 residues. The CDR3 coding sequence is TGTGCCAGCAGTTTATCCTCCCGGGGTTTTCAGCCCCAGCATTTT. Protein sequence: CASSLSSRGFQPQHF.

The gene calls are TRBV11-1 and TRBJ2-7; 8 bases are shared with TRBD1. Per the germline V gene, CDR1 is SGHAT and CDR2 is FQDESV (reference sequence). This CDR3 spans 15 amino acids. V trimming: 5 bases; J trimming: 2 bases; junction bases outside the gene matches: 8. This CDR3 is CASSPHRTGPYEQYF. In nucleotides, the CDR3 is TGTGCCAGCAGCCCGCACCGGACAGGGCCCTACGAGCAGTACTTC.

The rearrangement uses TRBV7-8 and TRBJ1-1, with a tentative D call TRBD1 (5 bases). CDR3 length: 12 residues. Germline CDR1 reads SGHVS; CDR2 reads FQNEAQ. Trimming shortened V by 6 bases and J by 7 bases, and 12 bases separated the two germline ends. CDR3: CASRGTAGEAFF. The CDR3 nucleotides are TGTGCCAGCAGGGGGACTGCGGGTGAAGCTTTCTTT.

V usage is TRBV19 and J usage is TRBJ2-7, with D uncertain. CDR1 is LNHDA and CDR2 is SQIVND in the germline V gene (reference sequence). This CDR3 spans 15 amino acids. The V end lost 6 bases, the J end lost 0 bases, and 15 bases lay between the germline ends. The CDR3 DNA follows: TGTGCCAGTAGCGACCTTCAGTGGAGCTCCTACGAGCAGTACTTC. Protein product: CASSDLQWSSYEQYF.

This chain's CDR3 is CASSGSPGTSGYSDEQFF. DNA of the CDR3: TGTGCCAGCAGCGGAAGTCCCGGGACTAGCGGGTATTCGGATGAGCAGTTCTTC. This rearrangement joins TRBV9 to TRBJ2-1, with 12 bases fitting TRBD2. Germline assignment: CDR1 SGDLS and CDR2 YYNGEE. The CDR3 has 18 residues. V trimming: 3 bases; J trimming: 8 bases; junction bases outside the gene matches: 15.

This clone was seen a single time. This rearrangement joins TRBV10-2 to TRBJ2-2; perhaps TRBD2 as D (6 bases). Trimming took 7 bases from V and 4 from J, leaving 16 bases between them. Germline CDR1 is WSHSY and CDR2 is SAAADI. CDR3 length: 15 amino acids. The CDR3: CASNGGAETTGELFF. CDR3 nucleotides: TGCGCCAGCAATGGCGGGGCCGAGACCACCGGGGAGCTGTTTTTT.

The rearrangement joins TRBV20-1 to TRBJ1-2; D remains ambiguous. The CDR3 contains 11 residues. CDR1 and CDR2 from the germline V gene are DFQATT and SNEGSKA (reference sequence). The CDR3 region has the DNA TGCAGGAAAGACGGGCCCTATGGCTACACCTTC. Translating it yields CRKDGPYGYTF.

The V and J genes are TRBV2 and TRBJ2-7, with 8 bases fitting TRBD2. This CDR3 spans 13 amino acids. The trim removed 6 bases at V and 6 bases at J, leaving 7 bases unmatched. Germline assignment: CDR1 SNHLY and CDR2 FYNNEI. The CDR3 bases are TGTGCCAGCAGGGACGGGAGGGCCCCCGAGCAGTACTTC. Its translation is CASRDGRAPEQYF.

J is TRBJ2-7 and V is TRBV27; 7 bases fit TRBD2. CDR3 length: 14 amino acids. The junction had 6 bases not matched to a gene; V was cut back by 5 bases and J by 2 bases. Germline assignment: CDR1 MNHEY and CDR2 SMNVEV (reference sequence). The chain's CDR3 is CASSPSGSTYEQYF. CDR3 coding DNA: TGTGCCAGCAGTCCTAGCGGATCCACCTACGAGCAGTACTTC.

This clone has just a few counts. The rearrangement joins TRBV30 to TRBJ1-1; TRBD1 matches 9 bases. V trimming: 2 bases; J trimming: 6 bases; junction bases outside the gene matches: 4. Germline V gives CDR1 GTSNPN, CDR2 SVGIG (reference sequence). The CDR3 extends over 13 amino acids. CDR3 DNA sequence: TGTGCCTGGAGTTGGACAGGGGTGGCTGAAGCTTTCTTT. Protein sequence: CAWSWTGVAEAFF.

The genes are TRBV19 and TRBJ1-1; 7 bases fit TRBD1. Trimming removed 8 bases from V and 5 bases from J; junction bases left unmatched: 11. The CDR3 length is 14 residues. Germline V CDR1 and CDR2: LNHDA, SQIVND (reference sequence). CDR3 bases: TGTGCCAGTCGGAGGGGGCGAGGAGGTACTGAAGCTTTCTTT. Translated: CASRRGRGGTEAFF.

J is TRBJ2-7 and V is TRBV28, with TRBD2 matching 7 bases. V lost 5 bases to trimming and J lost 1 base; unmatched junction nucleotides: 8. Germline V CDR1 and CDR2: MDHEN, SYDVKM. This CDR3 has 15 residues. The CDR3 coding sequence is TGTGCCAGCAGTCAAGCCCTAGCGGCATCCTACGAGCAGTACTTC. Translated, it gives CASSQALAASYEQYF.

V usage is TRBV27 and J usage is TRBJ2-6; maybe TRBD1 (5 bases). The germline V and J ends were trimmed by 7 bases and 0 bases, with 16 bases remaining between them. This CDR3 region has 17 residues. CDR1 and CDR2 from the germline V gene are MNHEY and SMNVEV (reference sequence). The CDR3 sequence: CASTTLSTGSGANVLTF. The CDR3 DNA follows: TGTGCCAGCACCACTTTATCTACAGGCTCTGGGGCCAACGTCCTGACTTTC.

For the CDR3, the DNA is TGTGCCAGCAGCGTGGGACTAGCGGAGTACAATGAGCAGTTCTTC. Protein product: CASSVGLAEYNEQFF. This rearrangement joins TRBV9 to TRBJ2-1; 11 nucleotides match TRBD2. The CDR3 sequence is 15 residues long. Germline CDR1 and CDR2: SGDLS and YYNGEE. J gave up 4 bases and V 2 bases, and 2 bases lay outside the gene matches. The variable domain in full, with the rest retrieved from reference TRBV9 and TRBJ2-1, is DSGVTQTPKHLITATGQRVTLRCSPRSGDLSVYWYQQSLDQGLQFLIQYYNGEERAKGNILERFSAQQFPDLHSELNLSSLELGDSALYFCASSVGLAEYNEQFFGPGTRLTVL.

The chain recombines TRBV7-9 with TRBJ2-5; 8 positions match TRBD1. V was clipped by 10 bases and J by 10 bases; unmatched bases: 14. The V gene's germline CDR1 is SEHNR and CDR2 FQNEAQ (reference sequence). This CDR3 is built from 13 residues. CDR3 residues: CAISRTGQEDQYF. The CDR3 bases are TGTGCCATCTCGAGGACAGGGCAAGAGGACCAGTACTTC.

The CDR3 sequence is CASSLWGAQTEAFF. CDR3 bases: TGTGCCAGCAGCTTATGGGGGGCGCAGACTGAAGCTTTCTTT. V gene TRBV7-6 combines with J gene TRBJ1-1; D possibly corresponds to TRBD1 (6 bases). V lost 2 bases and J lost 5, with 12 bases in between. The CDR3 is made up of 14 amino acids. The germline gives CDR1 SGHVS, CDR2 FNYEAQ.